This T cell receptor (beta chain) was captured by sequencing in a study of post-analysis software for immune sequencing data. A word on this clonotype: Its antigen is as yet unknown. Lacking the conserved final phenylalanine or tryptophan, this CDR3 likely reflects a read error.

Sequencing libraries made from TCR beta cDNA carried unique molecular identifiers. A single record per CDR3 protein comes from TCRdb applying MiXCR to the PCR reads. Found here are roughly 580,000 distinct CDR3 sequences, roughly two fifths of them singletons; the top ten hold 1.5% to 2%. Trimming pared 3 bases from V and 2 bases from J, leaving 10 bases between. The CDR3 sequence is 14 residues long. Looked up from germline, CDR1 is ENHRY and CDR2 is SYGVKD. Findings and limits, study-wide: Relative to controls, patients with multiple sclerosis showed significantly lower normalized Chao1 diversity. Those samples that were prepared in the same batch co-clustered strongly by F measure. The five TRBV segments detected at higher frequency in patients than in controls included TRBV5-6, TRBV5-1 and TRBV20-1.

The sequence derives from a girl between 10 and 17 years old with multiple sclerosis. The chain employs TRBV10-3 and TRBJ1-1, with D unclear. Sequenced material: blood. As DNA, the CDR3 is TGTGCCATCAGTGACAAGGTTACCAACACTGAAGCTTTCTGT. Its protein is CAISDKVTNTEAFC.